Here is one T cell receptor beta chain with its context. This CDR3 has 15 amino acids. Losses at the gene ends were 2 bases for V and 11 bases for J; bases not matched to a gene: 10. The germline CDR1 and CDR2 sequences are SGHRS and YFSETQ. The data derive from a study of technical replicates of blood from a few donors. Data came from immunoSEQ multiplex PCR; TCRdb stores just in-frame clones and leaves some out. The profile shows over 65,000 clones, 94% of them singletons. This sequence joins TRBV5-1 and TRBJ2-5, with 12 bases fitting TRBD2. The source of this sequence is a human donor in good health. The sequenced material came from T cells isolated from PBMCs. The CDR3, as DNA: TGCGCCAGCAGCTTCCCACTACTAGCGGGAGGCCGACAGTACTTC. Translated: CASSFPLLAGGRQYF. Looking up the rest from reference TRBV5-1 and TRBJ2-5 gives the full variable domain: KAGVTQTPRYLIKTRGQQVTLSCSPISGHRSVSWYQQTPGQGLQFLFEYFSETQRNKGNFPGRFSGRQFSNSRSEMNVSTLELGDSALYLCASSFPLLAGGRQYFGPGTRLLVL.